This T cell receptor (beta chain) was found in a study of control samples from healthy donors and cancer patients. Profiling relied on immunoSEQ multiplex PCR, and the TCRdb table lists in-frame clones only, not all of them. The sample holds some 150,000 clones, around 90% seen once. The ends were cut back, 4 bases at V and 3 bases at J, with 17 bases in the middle. Germline CDR1 SGHRS, CDR2 YFSETQ. The CDR3 runs to 17 residues. Sequenced input: blood. This rearrangement joins TRBV5-1 to TRBJ2-6; TRBD1 or TRBD2 may be the D gene (7 bases each). The clonotype comes from a man aged 18 to 35 in good health. CDR3 DNA: TGCGCCAGCAGCCCTTTACAGGGGAGGGTTGGGGCCAACGTCCTGACTTTC. Protein product: CASSPLQGRVGANVLTF.